This TCR beta chain appears in the sequencing data of a study of vaccination and CD4 T cells after COVID-19. At the level of the study: Two doses of either BNT162b2 or mRNA-1273 vaccine were given to participants.

V shed 7 bases and J shed 7 bases, with 11 bases lying between them. Germline CDR1 reads MNHEY; CDR2 reads SVGEGT. The length of the CDR3 is 12 residues. The Oncomine TCR Beta short-read assay was what sequenced the DNA obtained from cultured CD4+ T cells. One entry per CDR3 protein results from TCRdb running MiXCR on the PCR reads. The sample has approximately 11,000 distinct CDR3 sequences, 73% seen once. Sample treatment: roughly ten-day PBMC culture with coronavirus spike peptide pools or control peptides (ViraFEST assay). About this clonotype itself: What it recognizes is unknown.

The sequence derives from a human donor who had recovered from COVID-19. Sequencing was carried out using CD4+ T cells from blood, cultured in vitro. V usage is TRBV6-2 or TRBV6-3 and J usage is TRBJ1-5; D ambiguous. The CDR3 spells CASTAPPQPQHF. For the CDR3, the DNA is TGTGCCAGCACCGCCCCCCCCCAGCCCCAGCATTTT.